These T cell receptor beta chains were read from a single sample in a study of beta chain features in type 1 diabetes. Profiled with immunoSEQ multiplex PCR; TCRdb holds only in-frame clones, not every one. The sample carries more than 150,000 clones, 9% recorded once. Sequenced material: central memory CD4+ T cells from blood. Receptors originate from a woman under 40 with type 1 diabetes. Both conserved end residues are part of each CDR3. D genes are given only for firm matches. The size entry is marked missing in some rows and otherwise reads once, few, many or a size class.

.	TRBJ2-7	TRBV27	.	CASSLSQPGREQYF	TGTGCCAGCAGTTTATCGCAGCCAGGCAGAGAGCAGTACTTC
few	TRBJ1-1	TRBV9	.	CASSPTARNTEAFF	TGTGCCAGCAGCCCGACAGCCCGGAACACTGAAGCTTTCTTT
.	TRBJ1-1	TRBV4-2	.	CASSHENSGADTEAFF	TGTGCCAGCAGCCATGAAAACTCAGGGGCGGACACTGAAGCTTTCTTT
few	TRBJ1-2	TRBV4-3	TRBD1	CASSRRQGGSNYGYTF	TGCGCCAGCAGCCGAAGACAGGGGGGATCTAACTATGGCTACACCTTC
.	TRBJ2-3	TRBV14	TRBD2	CASRVAGGSTDTQYF	TGTGCCAGCAGGGTAGCGGGAGGTTCCACAGATACGCAGTATTTT
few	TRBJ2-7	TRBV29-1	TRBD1	CSVRQGDGEQYF	TGCAGCGTGCGACAGGGGGATGGCGAGCAGTACTTC
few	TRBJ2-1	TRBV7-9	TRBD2	CASSRTSGSTEYDYNEQFF	TGTGCCAGCAGCCGGACTAGCGGGAGTACGGAATATGACTACAATGAGCAGTTCTTC
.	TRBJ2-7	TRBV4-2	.	CASSQRQREAGYEQYF	TGTGCCAGCAGCCAACGGCAGAGGGAAGCGGGTTACGAGCAGTACTTC
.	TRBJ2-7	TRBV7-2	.	CASSSRDSSYEQYF	TGTGCCAGCAGCTCCAGGGACTCTTCCTACGAGCAGTACTTC
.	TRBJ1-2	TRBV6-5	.	CASSETVYGYTF	TGTGCCAGCAGCGAGACAGTCTATGGCTACACCTTC
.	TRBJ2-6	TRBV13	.	CASSSLSPGGWANVLTF	TGTGCCAGCAGTTCACTAAGTCCCGGAGGGTGGGCCAACGTCCTGACTTTC
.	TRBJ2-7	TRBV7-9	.	CASSLNRGNEQYF	TGTGCCAGCAGCTTAAATCGGGGGAACGAGCAGTACTTC
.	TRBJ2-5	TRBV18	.	CASSRGRQETQYF	TGTGCCAGCTCCCGAGGCAGACAAGAGACCCAGTACTTC
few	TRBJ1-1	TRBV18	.	CASSPAQRMNTEAFF	TGTGCCAGCTCACCAGCACAGCGGATGAACACTGAAGCTTTCTTT
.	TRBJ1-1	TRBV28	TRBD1	CASSLRLGQGRTEAFF	TGTGCCAGCAGTTTACGCCTCGGACAGGGCCGCACTGAAGCTTTCTTT
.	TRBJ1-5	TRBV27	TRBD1	CASSPRTGAVNQPQHF	TGTGCCAGCAGTCCGCGGACAGGGGCAGTAAATCAGCCCCAGCATTTT
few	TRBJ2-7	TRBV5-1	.	CASSYDNSYEQYF	TGCGCCAGCAGCTATGACAACTCCTACGAGCAGTACTTC
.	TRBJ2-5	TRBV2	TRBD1	CASSSQTGPQETQYF	TGTGCCAGCAGCAGCCAGACAGGGCCCCAAGAGACCCAGTACTTC
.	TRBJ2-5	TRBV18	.	CASSPPSDKTQYF	TGTGCCAGCTCACCACCCTCAGATAAGACCCAGTACTTC
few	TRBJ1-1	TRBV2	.	CASSERENTEAFF	TGTGCCAGCAGTGAACGGGAGAACACTGAAGCTTTCTTT
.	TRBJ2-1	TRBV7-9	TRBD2	CASSPRGSSYNEQFF	TGTGCCAGCAGCCCCCGCGGGAGCTCCTACAATGAGCAGTTCTTC
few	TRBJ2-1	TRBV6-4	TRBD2	CASKPWTSVHNEQFF	TGTGCCAGCAAACCATGGACTAGCGTCCACAATGAGCAGTTCTTC
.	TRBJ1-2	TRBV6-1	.	CASIDFGGGGNYGYTF	TGTGCCAGCATTGACTTCGGCGGGGGAGGGAACTATGGCTACACCTTC
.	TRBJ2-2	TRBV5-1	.	CASSLDRAGELFF	TGCGCCAGCAGCTTGGACAGGGCCGGGGAGCTGTTTTTT
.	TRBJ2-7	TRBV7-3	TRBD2	CASSGGLAGEEQYF	TGTGCCAGCAGCGGGGGACTAGCGGGAGAGGAGCAGTACTTC
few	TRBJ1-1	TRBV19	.	CASSMAPRERFGTEAFF	TGTGCCAGTAGTATGGCACCGCGGGAGAGGTTCGGCACTGAAGCTTTCTTT
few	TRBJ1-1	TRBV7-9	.	CASSLQSGNTEAFF	TGTGCCAGCAGCTTACAATCAGGGAACACTGAAGCTTTCTTT
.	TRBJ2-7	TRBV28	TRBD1	CASSTQGFNAKEQYF	TGTGCCAGCAGTACACAGGGGTTCAACGCGAAAGAGCAGTACTTC
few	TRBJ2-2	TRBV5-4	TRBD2	CASSLGGLETGELFF	TGTGCCAGCAGCTTGGGGGGACTAGAAACCGGGGAGCTGTTTTTT
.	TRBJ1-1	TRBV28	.	CASSPPTDNTEAFF	TGTGCCAGCAGCCCCCCGACAGATAACACTGAAGCTTTCTTT